This T cell receptor beta chain is drawn from a study of OX40 agonist ivuxolimab in advanced cancers. Measured with immunoSEQ multiplex PCR; TCRdb has only the in-frame clones, and not every one. The repertoire holds roughly 50,000 clones, with 75% to 95% as singletons. This CDR3 comprises 14 residues. Trimming pared 1 base from V and 7 bases from J, leaving 13 bases between. Germline V lookup: CDR1 SGHVS, CDR2 FNYEAQ. V usage is TRBV7-6 and J usage is TRBJ1-1, with TRBD1 as a possible D gene (5 bases). This specimen was CD4+ or CD8+ T cells sorted from blood, taken in a trial of the OX40 agonist ivuxolimab. This receptor was taken from an adult with an advanced solid tumor such as melanoma, head and neck, liver or kidney cancer. The CDR3 coding sequence is TGTGCCAGCAGCTTAGAAGCAGGGAGGAATGAAGCTTTCTTT. Translation: CASSLEAGRNEAFF. Filled out from reference TRBV7-6 and TRBJ1-1, the complete variable domain reads GAGVSQSPRYKVTKRGQDVALRCDPISGHVSLYWYRQALGQGPEFLTYFNYEAQQDKSGLPNDRFSAERPEGSISTLTIQRTEQRDSAMYRCASSLEAGRNEAFFGQGTRLTVV.